This TCR beta chain was recorded in a study of cytomegalovirus exposure and HLA in healthy donors (dated by TCRdb to 2016 to 2017). Regarding the study in general: An earlier analysis of more than 550 of the donors reported 250 to 350 Gb of sequence data and around 100 million unique TCR beta sequences obtained from around 180 million T cells. Among some 400 genotyped donors of the cohort, an average of around 240,000 unique TCR beta nucleotide sequences were sequenced per donor, roughly 20% of them non-productive. Using immunosequencing, the study profiled T cell repertoires from about 650 subjects and related those repertoires to cytomegalovirus serostatus. All discovery cohort repertoires had been generated using a single sequencing platform. Typing coverage differed by locus: A, B, C, DRB1 and DQB1 were typed in about 620-630 donors, DQA1 in 522, DPA1 in some 610, and DPB1 in 472. High-throughput TCR immunosequencing, statistical association of individual TCRs with disease status, and machine learning were combined to predict cytomegalovirus infection status. The genetic ancestry cluster associated with self-reported Caucasian donors included roughly four fifths of the approximately 430 genotyped donors. An earlier analysis of approximately 630 of the donors applied high-throughput TCR beta sequencing to assess whether each TCR beta V gene segment acted as functional or pseudogenic. In a later genetic analysis, genome-wide SNP genotypes for about three fifths of the 666 donors were used, and that subset was treated as a discovery cohort. Along with the roughly 700-subject first cohort, a separate validation cohort of 120 different subjects was used. Donor age, sex, ethnicity and CMV serostatus were compiled together with the repertoire data. A later analysis re-analyzed previously published TCR beta repertoires from 550 to 700 donors and added high-resolution HLA genotyping to study TCR occurrence patterns. Rather than using new phenotypic data, the later analysis identified candidate immune exposures from TCR beta sequences and from how often those sequences occurred across donors. The study was designed to test whether signatures of past pathogen exposure could be identified by cataloging public T cell receptors. Both class I and class II loci were covered by HLA typing, at four-digit resolution. A handful of DR-DQ haplotypes were treated as single units for association and clustering because of strong linkage in the cohort. Roughly 300 gigabases of sequencing data and around 80 million unique TCR sequences made up an early release that covered under 750 HLA-typed donors.

Broader findings and caveats from the paper: A later analysis reported that several top co-occurrence clusters appeared linked to parvovirus B19, influenza, CMV and Epstein-Barr virus. According to a later analysis, TCR association rates differed among HLA loci, with DRB1 alleles showing the most associated TCRs and HLA-C alleles showing the fewest. In an earlier analysis of around 600 of the donors, most TCR beta V segments appeared in productive rearrangements about 90% or about 30% of the time, broadly matching IMGT annotations. In the study, about 150 TCR beta chains were listed as associated with cytomegalovirus. Assigning TCR associations to individual alleles was difficult when HLA alleles, especially DR and DQ, strongly co-occurred. Because counts were too low, about 15 rarely observed V segments, including chromosome 9 orphons, were left out of the earlier analysis of 587 of the donors. A later analysis associated about 17,000 TCR beta sequences with specific HLA alleles at a false discovery rate of 0.05. It was suggested by the authors that the approach could potentially be generalized to other disease states and immunological phenotypes. A later analysis found that most CMV-associated TCR beta chains appeared HLA-restricted, with HLA associations seemingly driven largely by CMV exposure. Linkage disequilibrium might explain the correlated functional status among segregating V segments, but an unknown experimental factor could not be ruled out. In this cohort, only TCR beta chains were sequenced, and detectable features were limited by the absence of alpha or paired-chain data. Compared with equally common non-associated chains, HLA-associated TCR beta chains in a later analysis were more clonally expanded and had lower generation probabilities. A further reported finding was that TCR beta sequences accurately predicted the HLA-A and HLA-B alleles for most subjects in the first cohort. Because HLA typing was missing for some donors at each locus, association tests included only the typed subset. According to a later genetic analysis, donors in an Asian-associated ancestry cluster had fewer N-insertions in productive TCRs than the approximately 650-donor mean. In both the original and validation cohorts, the classifier was reported to diagnose cytomegalovirus status with high specificity and sensitivity. In vitro tests confirmed that three of the cytomegalovirus-associated TCR beta chains recognize cytomegalovirus antigens. Immune exposure information for the cohort was limited to CMV serostatus. Because the 87-base-pair reads could not distinguish some IMGT-functional V segments, including TRBV6-2 and TRBV6-3, those segments were excluded. Roughly uniform sequencing depth across donors was assumed in presence/absence analyses, although this assumption may not hold. Most TCR sequences were observed very rarely across donors, whereas some public TCRs were present in many individuals. A later genetic analysis associated a missense DCLRE1C variant with V-gene and J-gene trimming of TCR beta chains, and an independent cohort replicated the association. A cluster of highly shared sequence variants was judged likely to represent a technical artifact of the sequencing pipeline.

The library was produced with the immunoSEQ multiplex PCR assay. For the multiplex PCR, a mixture combining 60 forward primers for TCR Vbeta segments and 13 reverse primers for TCR Jbeta segments was used. A multiplex PCR assay on genomic DNA amplified the CDR3 region of rearranged TCR beta genes. The amplified TCR beta libraries were sequenced on the Illumina HiSeq System as 87-base-pair reads. Concerning the study's data processing: In a later analysis, some 80 million unique TCR beta chains were counted across the 500 to 700 repertoires, and roughly 10 million of these chains were shared by at least two donors. Raw reads were error-corrected and collapsed into unique sequences with a nearest-neighbor algorithm that merged closely related sequences to remove PCR and sequencing errors. Alignment of CDR3 sequences to IMGT reference sequences was used to assign V, D and J gene segments. For a sequence to be retained, at least a six-nucleotide match to both a V gene segment and a J gene segment was required. A rearrangement was called productive if the CDR3 had no stop codons and remained in frame with V and J, and every other rearrangement was called non-productive. Following IMGT convention, CDR3 was defined as the stretch from the second conserved V-encoded cysteine up to the conserved J-encoded phenylalanine. In an earlier analysis of roughly 610 of the donors, sequences lacking an unambiguous match to a single V gene segment were excluded. In an earlier analysis of more than 500 of the donors, a V segment was called functional when productive rearrangements were above 56.7%, and segregating when the standard deviation between donors exceeded 5%. A statistical classification framework was developed to diagnose cytomegalovirus status using the catalog of TCR beta chain sequences. In a later analysis, V and J genes were assigned by comparing TCR nucleotide sequences against IMGT/GENE-DB human TR gene sequences. The TCRdist pipeline was used in a later analysis to assign CDR3 sequences and most-parsimonious VDJ recombination scenarios. In a later analysis, each TCR beta chain was defined by its CDR3 amino acid sequence together with its V-gene family, and reads lacking a unique V-gene family were excluded. As a way to deal with suspected cross-contamination and a sequencing artifact, a later analysis dropped 592 nucleotide sequences that were highly shared and had low generation probability. A later analysis calculated a clonal expansion index for each public chain from normalized within-repertoire ranks of inferred template counts. In a later analysis, generation probabilities were computed with a VDJ recombination model fitted to out-of-frame rearrangements, and the resulting probabilities were checked against IGoR. A later analysis scored TCR-TCR, TCR-HLA and TCR-CMV co-occurrence with hypergeometric tests, applying a repertoire-size bias correction to TCR pairs. To estimate false discovery rates, a later analysis permuted the HLA or CMV assignments 20 times. In a later analysis, co-occurring TCRs were grouped with DBSCAN, and TCRdist sequence similarity was added when clustering was performed within HLA-allele-positive subsets. Co-occurrence clustering excluded repertoires with fewer than 30,000 or more than 120,000 public chains, plus five with anomalous nucleotide sharing. TCRdb mirrors the immuneACCESS table, restricted to in-frame sequences. Some clones are absent from its copies; in checked studies, under half trace to an unresolved V gene, and the reason for the others is unknown. V, J and clone size are those of that table, while D and trimming were read from the DNA. A total of some 200,000 clones appear in this sample, over 75% of them only once. About 0.21% of the sample comes from the top ten.

The cohort consisted of 650 to 700 healthy bone marrow donors. At the time of sampling, every cohort member was nominally healthy, though immune exposures that went unrecorded were likely present. The donor was CMV seronegative and was included in the group of 352 seronegative cohort members. A peripheral blood sample was provided by each donor, and peripheral blood mononuclear cells were used for TCR beta sequencing. The Qiagen DNeasy Blood Extraction Kit was used to extract genomic DNA from the blood cell samples. The CDR3 covers 13 residues, taking in both the cysteine and the phenylalanine. This entry keeps only the CDR3 DNA: 39 bases, framed from base 1. V is cut by 0 bases and J by 13 bases, and the space between the germline ends is 13 bases. CDR1 and CDR2, per the germline V gene, are MNHEY and SVGAGI. On this clone itself: Its antigen specificity is not known. No much larger clonotype is one base removed from it; base qualities were not supplied.

The material sequenced was PBMCs. The receptor comes from a girl in the first two years of life in good health and CMV-seronegative. This chain is built from TRBV6-5 and TRBJ1-5; the D gene is perhaps TRBD1, on 6 matching bases. The CDR3: CASSYSDRTEQHF. The nucleotides are TGTGCCAGCAGTTACTCCGACAGGACCGAGCAGCATTTT.